The clone carrying this T cell receptor (beta chain) was observed a single time. This cohort consisted of healthy bone marrow donors. V lost 5 bases and J lost 1, with 12 bases in between. Germline-derived CDR1 and CDR2 are MNHEY and SMNVEV (reference sequence). The CDR3 consists of 16 residues. The data belong to a study of cytomegalovirus exposure and HLA in healthy donors. Turning to the study itself: Among the approximately 370 donors who were genotyped, about 80% fell in the genetic ancestry cluster that is associated with self-reported Caucasian donors.

The PCR made use of 60 Vbeta and 13 Jbeta primers. Assay used: immunoSEQ multiplex PCR; TCRdb lists only in-frame clones, some missing. The sample includes roughly 200,000 clones, 80% to 90% of them seen just once. The chain links TRBV27 to TRBJ2-6; tentative D call: TRBD1 (5 bases). This sequence originates from a woman aged 25 to 39 in good health and CMV-seronegative. The sequenced sample consisted of PBMCs. The CDR3 reads CASSPLPGSGANVLTF. In DNA form, the CDR3 reads TGTGCCAGCAGTCCTCTCCCAGGGTCTGGGGCCAACGTCCTGACTTTC. Supplemented by reference TRBV27 and TRBJ2-6, the full variable domain reads EAQVTQNPRYLITVTGKKLTVTCSQNMNHEYMSWYRQDPGLGLRQIYYSMNVEVTDKGDVPEGYKVSRKEKRNFPLILESPSPNQTSLYFCASSPLPGSGANVLTFGAGSRLTVL.